This entry lists 7 T cell receptor beta chains sequenced from one sample in a study of blood T cells in healthy people across ages. Combining a sample-barcoded 5' primer with a J-beta primer mix, a second PCR ran for 7 to 11 cycles. TCRdb re-derived calls from the 5' RACE reads in MiXCR, one entry per CDR3 protein. The sample yields more than 1 million distinct CDR3 sequences, 35% to 55% seen once. The specimen sequenced was blood. The receptors were sampled from a woman aged 60 to 75 in good health.

This sequence joins TRBV5-1 and TRBJ2-1; D gene uncertain. Trimming removed 0 bases from V and 1 base from J, with 8 bases in between. The V gene's germline CDR1 is SGHRS and CDR2 YFSETQ. The CDR3 sequence is 15 residues long. The CDR3 bases are TGCGCCAGCAGCTTGGCCCCCGAGTCCTACAATGAGCAGTTCTTC. It is translated as CASSLAPESYNEQFF.

The J gene is TRBJ2-1, the V gene TRBV29-1, with a tentative D call TRBD2 (6 bases). This CDR3 is built from 15 residues. Trimming cost V 3 bases and J 1 base, with 13 bases left between them. CDR1 and CDR2 from the germline V gene are SQVTM and ANQGSEA. This CDR3 reads CSVDGRERSYNEQFF. The CDR3 DNA reads TGCAGCGTTGACGGACGGGAGAGGTCCTACAATGAGCAGTTCTTC.

This clonotype was detected only a few times. The V call is TRBV7-8, the J call TRBJ2-7; no clear D gene. Trimming removed 4 bases at V and 0 bases at J, with 10 bases between. The length of the CDR3 is 14 residues. The V gene's germline CDR1 is SGHVS and CDR2 FQNEAQ. CDR3 in amino acids: CASSYRGLSYEQYF. The CDR3 DNA reads as TGTGCCAGCAGCTACCGTGGGCTCTCCTACGAGCAGTACTTC.

The chain carries TRBV7-9 and TRBJ2-1, with 15 bases aligning to TRBD2. The germline CDR1 and CDR2 sequences are SEHNR and FQNEAQ (reference sequence). The CDR3 extends over 15 amino acids. J lost 9 bases, V lost 5 bases, and 5 bases had no gene match. DNA for the CDR3: TGTGCCAGCAGCCGGACTAGCGGGAGGGCCGGTGAGCAGTTCTTC. Its protein is CASSRTSGRAGEQFF.

The V gene is TRBV12-3 or TRBV12-4, the J gene TRBJ2-5, with 8 bases lining up with TRBD2. V lost 3 bases and J lost 11; bases outside the gene matches: 14. This CDR3 is built from 15 residues. The DNA of the CDR3 is TGTGCCAGCAGTTTCCCCGGGAGGGCGAGAAATGAGCAGTACTTC. This sequence encodes CASSFPGRARNEQYF.

This clonotype was observed a handful of times. V and J are TRBV29-1 and TRBJ2-6, with D maybe TRBD1 (6 bases). This CDR3 spans 14 amino acids. Germline assignment: CDR1 SQVTM and CDR2 ANQGSEA. V shed 5 bases and J shed 2 bases, with 10 bases lying between them. CDR3 sequence reads: CSVQGTPGANVLTF. Here the CDR3 DNA reads TGCAGCGTTCAGGGGACCCCTGGGGCCAACGTCCTGACTTTC.

The chain uses TRBV18 and TRBJ2-7, with D tentatively TRBD1 (5 bases). V lost 3 bases, J lost 9 bases, and 18 bases lay in between. The germline CDR1 and CDR2 sequences are KGHSH and LQKENI. The CDR3 extends over 14 amino acids. CDR3 DNA: TGTGCCAGCTCACCCCCATTGCAGGGTTTCGTGCAGTACTTC. Encoded protein: CASSPPLQGFVQYF.